The 29 T cell receptor beta chains reported below all come from one sample, sequenced in a study of blood T cells in healthy people across ages (dated by TCRdb to between 2014 and 2017). Libraries came from 5' RACE. The sequencer was an Illumina HiSeq 2500. A second PCR of about 6 to 11 cycles was run with a J-beta primer mix and a sample-barcoded 5' primer. The raw public reads went through TCRdb reprocessing: fastp at Q25, MiXCR clone calling, in-frame beta chains kept. Here each entry gathers all rows of one CDR3 protein and keeps the most common genes and DNA. The sample table holds roughly 800,000 distinct CDR3 sequences, of which around 25% were seen once. Of the sample, 9.4% falls within the top ten clones. These data were also filed under a second study, of T cells of mothers and their children.

Sequenced sample: blood. The origin of the receptors is a boy under 18 in good health.

The chain links TRBV7-9 to TRBJ1-1, with D uncertain. The germline gives CDR1 SEHNR, CDR2 FQNEAQ (reference sequence). V lost 5 bases to trimming and J lost 10 bases, with 8 bases between them. CDR3 length: 10 amino acids. The CDR3 here is CASSPELAFF. The DNA for the CDR3 is TGTGCCAGCAGCCCCGAGCTAGCTTTCTTT.

This clonotype has ten or more counts. The rearrangement uses TRBV6-2 or TRBV6-3 and TRBJ2-1; 7 bases map to TRBD2. Germline V gene lookup returns CDR1 MNHEY and CDR2 SVGEGT. The junction had 2 bases not matched to a gene; V was cut back by 6 bases and J by 6 bases. The CDR3 runs to 12 residues. This CDR3 reads CASSWGGNEQFF. CDR3 DNA sequence: TGTGCCAGCAGCTGGGGGGGCAATGAGCAGTTCTTC.

The sample holds a few counts of this clonotype. The rearrangement joins TRBV3-1 to TRBJ2-1; no clear D gene. Trimming removed 0 bases at V and 8 bases at J, with 8 bases between. CDR1 is LGHDT, CDR2 YNNKEL, per germline (reference sequence). The CDR3 consists of 13 residues. CDR3 protein: CASSQDLPHEQFF. The CDR3 nucleotides are TGTGCCAGCAGCCAAGATCTTCCCCATGAGCAGTTCTTC.

This clonotype has more than one count but fewer than ten. The chain recombines TRBV14 with TRBJ2-7, with 10 bases lining up with TRBD2. V lost 0 bases and J lost 5; bases outside the gene matches: 13. From germline, CDR1 is SGHDN and CDR2 FVKESK. There are 18 residues in the CDR3. CDR3 sequence reads: CASSQDFPSAGGPHEQYF. The CDR3 coding sequence is TGTGCCAGCAGCCAAGATTTCCCCTCAGCGGGAGGGCCCCACGAGCAGTACTTC.

The rearrangement joins TRBV20-1 to TRBJ1-5; D gene ambiguous. This CDR3 spans 14 amino acids. Germline V gene sequence: CDR1 DFQATT, CDR2 SNEGSKA (reference sequence). Trimming pared 0 bases from V and 0 bases from J, leaving 6 bases between. The CDR3 bases are TGCAGTGCTAGAGAAGGGTTTAGCAATCAGCCCCAGCATTTT. This encodes CSAREGFSNQPQHF.

The genes are TRBV7-2 and TRBJ2-7; 8 bases map to TRBD1. The CDR3 totals 14 residues. The germline V gene encodes CDR1 SGHTA and CDR2 FQGNSA. The V gene end was trimmed by 4 bases and the J gene end by 5 bases; junction bases not matched to a gene: 7. As DNA, the CDR3 is TGTGCCAGCAGCTCAGGCAGGGGGCCCAACGAGCAGTACTTC. This sequence encodes CASSSGRGPNEQYF.

This clonotype was observed many times. The rearrangement links TRBV7-3 to TRBJ2-6; D gene ambiguous. V was trimmed by 5 bases and J by 0 bases, leaving 8 bases between them. Germline CDR1 reads SGHTA; CDR2 reads FQGTGA. The CDR3 runs 15 residues. CDR3 loop: CASSPTASGANVLTF. The CDR3 DNA reads TGTGCCAGCAGCCCTACCGCCTCTGGGGCCAACGTCCTGACTTTC.

This clonotype came up a few times. J is TRBJ2-2 and V is TRBV5-1, with D uncertain. CDR1 is SGHRS, CDR2 YFSETQ, per germline. The germline V and J ends were trimmed by 4 bases and 6 bases, with 13 bases remaining between them. This CDR3 has 14 residues. Written as DNA, the CDR3 is TGCGCCAGCAGCCAGCGTGGGTCGGCCGGGGAGCTGTTTTTT. Protein: CASSQRGSAGELFF.

This chain joins TRBV18 and TRBJ2-1; D is perhaps TRBD1 or TRBD2 (5 bases each). The CDR3 is 16 amino acids. V lost 2 bases and J lost 7, with 18 bases in between. Germline V CDR1 and CDR2: KGHSH, LQKENI. CDR3 nucleotide sequence: TGTGCCAGCTCACCAGGCGCTTCGGTGGGGGTGAATGAGCAGTTCTTC. Translated, it gives CASSPGASVGVNEQFF. Full variable domain (remainder filled in from reference TRBV18 and TRBJ2-1): NAGVMQNPRHLVRRRGQEARLRCSPMKGHSHVYWYRQLPEEGLKFMVYLQKENIIDESGMPKERFSAEFPKEGPSILRIQQVVRGDSAAYFCASSPGASVGVNEQFFGPGTRLTVL.

J is TRBJ2-1 and V is TRBV7-3; D is perhaps TRBD1 (6 bases). The CDR3 spans 15 residues. The ends were cut back, 4 bases at V and 6 bases at J, with 16 bases in the middle. The germline V gene has CDR1 SGHTA and CDR2 FQGTGA. CDR3 nucleotides: TGTGCCAGCAGCTACTACAGGGAAATAGGCAATGAGCAGTTCTTC. Translation: CASSYYREIGNEQFF.

This clonotype was seen a single time. The V and J genes are TRBV6-2 or TRBV6-3 and TRBJ2-5; D call uncertain. Gene TRBJ2-7 matches the end of the DNA better, so the J call may be wrong. CDR1 is MNHEY and CDR2 is SVGEGT in the germline V gene. CDR3 length equals 14 residues. Here the CDR3 reads CASSYALIKDEQYF. The CDR3 DNA reads as TGTGCCAGCAGTTACGCGTTAATTAAGGACGAGCAGTACTTC.

The CDR3 is CSAPGQVSGEQFF. CDR3 DNA: TGCAGTGCTCCGGGACAAGTTTCGGGTGAGCAGTTCTTC. The chain combines TRBV20-1 with TRBJ2-1, with D maybe TRBD1 (6 bases). This CDR3 is 13 amino acids long. V was pared by 5 bases and J by 9 bases, with 17 bases between. Germline V gene sequence: CDR1 DFQATT, CDR2 SNEGSKA (reference sequence).

This clonotype has just a few counts. V gene TRBV9 combines with J gene TRBJ2-7; D is unresolved. V lost 7 bases to trimming and J lost 3 bases, with 23 bases between them. CDR1 is SGDLS and CDR2 is YYNGEE in the germline V gene. The CDR3 spans 16 residues. CDR3 in DNA: TGTGCCAGCGTGGCTTCACCCATAATTAAAAACTACGAGCAGTACTTC. Translating gives CASVASPIIKNYEQYF.

This clonotype was observed a few times. This chain connects TRBV7-9 to TRBJ2-3; either TRBD1 or TRBD2 may supply D (6 bases each). The CDR3 spans 17 residues. Germline V CDR1 and CDR2: SEHNR, FQNEAQ (reference sequence). V lost 2 bases, J lost 1 base, and 16 bases lay in between. CDR3 protein: CASSLPRGGGGTDTQYF. In DNA, the CDR3 is TGTGCCAGCAGCTTACCCAGGGGAGGAGGGGGCACAGATACGCAGTATTTT. The whole variable domain, remainder taken from reference TRBV7-9 and TRBJ2-3, is DTGVSQNPRHKITKRGQNVTFRCDPISEHNRLYWYRQTLGQGPEFLTYFQNEAQLEKSRLLSDRFSAERPKGSFSTLEIQRTEQGDSAMYLCASSLPRGGGGTDTQYFGPGTRLTVL.

In this sample, this clonotype turned up a few times. The chain employs TRBV11-1 and TRBJ2-5; no definite D call. CDR3 size: 13 residues. Trimming pared 0 bases from V and 5 bases from J, leaving 7 bases between. CDR1 is SGHAT and CDR2 is FQDESV in the germline V gene (reference sequence). The CDR3 coding sequence is TGTGCCAGCAGCTTAGCGCAAGTGGAGACCCAGTACTTC. This gives the protein CASSLAQVETQYF.

The chain uses TRBV29-1 and TRBJ2-3, with D maybe TRBD1 (5 bases). The V gene lost 6 bases and the J gene lost 2 bases, with 15 bases spanning the gap. Germline loops: CDR1 SQVTM, CDR2 ANQGSEA. The CDR3 totals 14 residues. CDR3 bases: TGCAGCGTGGATAGGGGTCCCGACACAGATACGCAGTATTTT. This gives the protein CSVDRGPDTDTQYF.

The rearrangement links TRBV5-4 to TRBJ1-2; D gene uncertain. Per germline, CDR1 SGHNT and CDR2 YYREEE (reference sequence). The germline V and J ends were trimmed by 5 bases and 4 bases, with 15 bases remaining between them. This CDR3 comprises 14 residues. This chain's CDR3 is CASSSRNWGYGYTF. DNA of the CDR3: TGTGCCAGCAGTTCCCGGAACTGGGGCTATGGCTACACCTTC.

This clonotype was seen more than once but under ten times. The J gene is TRBJ1-2, the V gene TRBV10-3; D is unresolved. Deletions cut 11 bases from V and 4 bases from J, with 17 bases between. Germline V gene sequence: CDR1 ENHRY, CDR2 SYGVKD. The CDR3 loop spans 13 amino acids. In DNA form, the CDR3 reads TGTGCCTTTACTCGACAAGCAGGCTATGGCTACACCTTC. As protein: CAFTRQAGYGYTF.

This clonotype was seen only a few times. The chain has TRBV20-1 and TRBJ2-3; D is undetermined. V lost 6 bases, J lost 0 bases, and 16 bases lay in between. Germline assignment: CDR1 DFQATT and CDR2 SNEGSKA (reference sequence). The CDR3 has 15 residues. Written as DNA, the CDR3 is TGCAGTGCCACCACACGTACCACTAGCACAGATACGCAGTATTTT. This codes for CSATTRTTSTDTQYF.

The rearrangement links TRBV27 to TRBJ2-2; 14 nucleotides line up with TRBD2. CDR3 length equals 18 residues. After removal of 8 bases from V and 6 bases from J, the junction contained 14 bases not matched to a gene. Germline V gene data show CDR1 as MNHEY and CDR2 as SMNVEV (reference sequence). As DNA, the CDR3 is TGTGCCAGCGTAAAAGGGCCGGGACTAGCGGGAGTAGCCGGGGAGCTGTTTTTT. Translated: CASVKGPGLAGVAGELFF.

This clonotype was observed a single time. The chain has TRBV7-2 and TRBJ2-1; no firm D call. The CDR3 consists of 15 residues. V lost 3 bases to trimming and J lost 6 bases, with 15 bases between them. Germline V gene lookup returns CDR1 SGHTA and CDR2 FQGNSA. DNA of the CDR3: TGTGCCAGCAGCTTTGACCGAAGGAACTCCAATGAGCAGTTCTTC. Encoded protein: CASSFDRRNSNEQFF. Looking up the rest from reference TRBV7-2 and TRBJ2-1 gives the full variable domain: GAGVSQSPSNKVTEKGKDVELRCDPISGHTALYWYRQSLGQGLEFLIYFQGNSAPDKSGLPSDRFSAERTGGSVSTLTIQRTQQEDSAVYLCASSFDRRNSNEQFFGPGTRLTVL.

This clonotype has only a few counts. V is TRBV29-1 and J is TRBJ2-5; the D gene is possibly TRBD2 (6 bases). The J call may be faulty, since TRBJ2-1 better matches the DNA end. CDR1 SQVTM and CDR2 ANQGSEA come from the germline V gene. The CDR3 extends over 12 amino acids. Written as DNA, the CDR3 is TGCAGCGTCCACACATCGAGCGGGGAGCAGTTCTTC. Encoded protein: CSVHTSSGEQFF.

This clonotype was counted at least ten times. The CDR3 is CASSARQGGSTDTQYF. Written as DNA, the CDR3 is TGTGCCAGCAGTGCCCGACAGGGGGGGAGCACAGATACGCAGTATTTT. The chain joins TRBV6-6 to TRBJ2-3, with TRBD1 identical over 9 bases. Germline values: CDR1 MNHNY, CDR2 SVGAGI (reference sequence). J gave up 0 bases and V 5 bases, and 6 bases lay outside the gene matches. The CDR3 sequence is 16 residues long.

The sample holds a few counts of this clonotype. V and J are TRBV6-6 and TRBJ2-5; TRBD2 agrees at 11 bases. With V trimmed by 6 bases and J by 2 bases, 5 bases remained unmatched. The germline V gene encodes CDR1 MNHNY and CDR2 SVGAGI (reference sequence). The CDR3 length is 15 residues. The CDR3 DNA follows: TGTGCCAGCAGAAGTAGCGGGGGGGGACAAGAGACCCAGTACTTC. Translating gives CASRSSGGGQETQYF.

The chain recombines TRBV4-3 with TRBJ2-7; tentatively, D is TRBD1 or TRBD2 (5 bases each). The length of the CDR3 is 14 residues. The V gene lost 0 bases and the J gene lost 5 bases, with 11 bases spanning the gap. Germline values: CDR1 LGHNA, CDR2 YSLEER. Here the CDR3 reads CASSQEGDADEQYF. CDR3 DNA sequence: TGCGCCAGCAGCCAAGAAGGGGACGCTGACGAGCAGTACTTC.

This sequence joins TRBV25-1 and TRBJ2-1; weak D call: TRBD2 (6 bases). Trimming took off 7 bases at V and 8 bases at J, with 15 bases between the two ends. The CDR3 spans 13 residues. In germline, CDR1 is MGHDK, CDR2 SYGVNS. The CDR3 region has the DNA TGTGCCAGCACCGGAGCGGAGGGGTATGAGCAGTTCTTC. This sequence encodes CASTGAEGYEQFF.

This clonotype was detected a few times. The chain links TRBV13 to TRBJ1-2; D remains ambiguous. Trimming took 0 bases from V and 5 from J, leaving 7 bases between them. The CDR3 sequence is 13 residues long. Germline values: CDR1 PRHDT, CDR2 FYEKMQ (reference sequence). The CDR3 loop reads CASSLGQIYGYTF. CDR3 nucleotide sequence: TGTGCCAGCAGCTTAGGACAGATTTATGGCTACACCTTC.

The chain carries TRBV7-2 and TRBJ2-6; either TRBD1 or TRBD2 may supply D (5 bases each). Trimming pared 4 bases from V and 0 bases from J, leaving 16 bases between. The CDR3 has 18 amino acids. Germline CDR1 reads SGHTA; CDR2 reads FQGNSA. Here the CDR3 reads CASSYGTVFSSGANVLTF. CDR3 nucleotides: TGTGCCAGCAGCTACGGGACGGTTTTCAGCTCTGGGGCCAACGTCCTGACTTTC.

The chain links TRBV7-2 to TRBJ1-2; D is unclear. V lost 8 bases, J lost 6 bases, and 7 bases lay in between. CDR1 SGHTA and CDR2 FQGNSA come from the germline V gene. This CDR3 contains 10 residues. This CDR3 reads CASGADGYTF. CDR3 sequence (DNA): TGTGCCAGCGGCGCAGATGGCTACACCTTC.